Each of the 13 T cell receptor beta chains below was sequenced from the same sample in a study of PD-L1 blockade in urothelial cancer. Measured with immunoSEQ multiplex PCR; TCRdb has only the in-frame clones, and not every one. This table has tens of thousands of clones, approximately 86% appearing once. The sample here was PBMCs, taken around atezolizumab (anti-PD-L1) treatment. The receptors were gathered from a man between 60 and 75 years old with urothelial cancer.

This chain joins TRBV19 and TRBJ1-2, with D tentatively TRBD1 (5 bases). Germline CDR1 reads LNHDA; CDR2 reads SQIVND (reference sequence). Trimming took off 3 bases at V and 0 bases at J, with 11 bases between the two ends. This CDR3 has 15 amino acids. DNA for the CDR3: TGTGCCAGTAGTATTACCCGACAGACTAACTATGGCTACACCTTC. Amino acids: CASSITRQTNYGYTF.

V is TRBV19 and J is TRBJ2-1; 11 positions agree with TRBD2. Per the germline V gene, CDR1 is LNHDA and CDR2 is SQIVND (reference sequence). The CDR3 is 16 amino acids. V gave up 2 bases and J gave up 7 bases; unmatched junction bases: 7. DNA of the CDR3: TGTGCCAGTAGTATAACTAGCGGGAGTATTATGAATGAGCAGTTCTTC. Its protein is CASSITSGSIMNEQFF.

The chain carries TRBV28 and TRBJ1-3, with D maybe TRBD1 (6 bases). Germline lookup yields CDR1 MDHEN and CDR2 SYDVKM. CDR3 length: 15 amino acids. Trimming stripped 7 bases from V and 4 bases from J, with 17 bases between. CDR3 loop: CASIPTWGLGNTIYF. The CDR3 DNA reads TGTGCCAGCATCCCTACGTGGGGGCTAGGAAACACCATATATTTT.

This chain links TRBV11-2 with TRBJ1-3; 8 bases map to TRBD1. After removal of 1 base from V and 1 base from J, the junction contained 3 bases not matched to a gene. The CDR3 extends over 16 amino acids. In germline, CDR1 is SGHAT, CDR2 FQNNGV. The CDR3 is CASSLARTGSGNTIYF. The CDR3 DNA reads TGTGCCAGCAGCTTAGCCCGGACAGGGTCTGGAAACACCATATATTTT.

The chain employs TRBV7-2 and TRBJ2-3; a possible D gene is TRBD2 (6 bases). V lost 1 base, J lost 5 bases, and 13 bases lay in between. CDR1 is SGHTA and CDR2 is FQGNSA in the germline V gene. The CDR3 contains 15 residues. The CDR3 DNA reads as TGTGCCAGCAGCTTAGACGGGAGTGGTGTAGATACGCAGTATTTT. Residues: CASSLDGSGVDTQYF.

V gene TRBV19 combines with J gene TRBJ1-1, with a possible D match to TRBD1 (5 bases). CDR3 length: 13 amino acids. With 2 bases removed from V and 7 bases from J, the gap between germline ends came to 11 bases. Germline V lookup: CDR1 LNHDA, CDR2 SQIVND (reference sequence). CDR3 amino acids: CASSIPRTGEAFF. The CDR3 DNA sequence: TGTGCCAGTAGTATACCCAGAACAGGTGAAGCTTTCTTT.

V gene TRBV6-5 combines with J gene TRBJ1-2, with TRBD1 as a possible D gene (5 bases). V was pared by 6 bases and J by 3 bases, with 11 bases between. The CDR3 runs 13 residues. The germline V gene has CDR1 MNHEY and CDR2 SVGAGI. This CDR3 reads CASSPRDYYGYTF. The DNA for the CDR3 is TGTGCCAGCAGCCCAAGGGACTACTATGGCTACACCTTC.

The chain links TRBV28 to TRBJ1-2, with 7 bases matching TRBD1. CDR3 length: 13 amino acids. V lost 7 bases and J lost 4; bases outside the gene matches: 6. CDR1 and CDR2 from the germline V gene are MDHEN and SYDVKM. Written as DNA, the CDR3 is TGTGCCAGCACCACAGGGGTTGGCTATGGCTACACCTTC. It is translated as CASTTGVGYGYTF.

The CDR3 DNA is TGTGCCAGCCTCCTCGAAGTGGCACGGAACACTGAAGCTTTCTTT. Its translation: CASLLEVARNTEAFF. The rearrangement joins TRBV6-1 to TRBJ1-1; D is uncertain. Trimming pared 8 bases from V and 1 base from J, leaving 17 bases between. This CDR3 comprises 15 residues. Germline V gene sequence: CDR1 MNHNS, CDR2 SASEGT.

In its sample, this clone was seen a few times. The rearrangement links TRBV18 to TRBJ1-2; 9 nucleotides line up with TRBD1. The V gene end was trimmed by 0 bases and the J gene end by 3 bases; junction bases not matched to a gene: 2. This CDR3 is 15 amino acids long. CDR1 and CDR2 from the germline V gene are KGHSH and LQKENI. This CDR3 is CASSPPGQGDYGYTF. The DNA of the CDR3 is TGTGCCAGCTCACCACCGGGACAGGGAGACTATGGCTACACCTTC. The full variable domain, with the rest looked up from reference TRBV18 and TRBJ1-2, is NAGVMQNPRHLVRRRGQEARLRCSPMKGHSHVYWYRQLPEEGLKFMVYLQKENIIDESGMPKERFSAEFPKEGPSILRIQQVVRGDSAAYFCASSPPGQGDYGYTFGSGTRLTVV.

The chain is built from TRBV5-5 and TRBJ1-5; tentative D call: TRBD1 (5 bases). The germline V and J ends were trimmed by 4 bases and 4 bases, with 15 bases remaining between them. In germline, CDR1 is SGHKS, CDR2 YYEKEE (reference sequence). This CDR3 spans 15 amino acids. DNA of the CDR3: TGTGCCAGCAGCCTGACAGCGACTGGGAATCAGCCCCAGCATTTT. This gives the protein CASSLTATGNQPQHF.

The rearrangement joins TRBV5-8 to TRBJ2-1; D unclear. This CDR3 has 15 residues. Germline values: CDR1 SGHTS, CDR2 YDEGEE. V lost 0 bases and J 8 bases, leaving 15 bases between the germline ends. The CDR3 sequence is CASSLGVTAFDEQFF. In nucleotides, the CDR3 is TGTGCCAGCAGCTTGGGAGTAACCGCATTTGATGAGCAGTTCTTC. The full variable domain, in which reference TRBV5-8 and TRBJ2-1 provide the parts outside the CDR3, is EAGVTQSPTHLIKTRGQQATLRCSPISGHTSVYWYQQALGLGLQFLLWYDEGEERNRGNFPPRFSGRQFPNYSSELNVNALELEDSALYLCASSLGVTAFDEQFFGPGTRLTVL.

This rearrangement joins TRBV6-5 to TRBJ1-2, with TRBD1 matching 9 bases. J lost 5 bases, V lost 5 bases, and 6 bases had no gene match. The germline V gene has CDR1 MNHEY and CDR2 SVGAGI. This CDR3 is 14 amino acids long. As DNA, the CDR3 is TGTGCCAGCAGTCCTCCGGGACAGGGATATGGCTACACCTTC. It translates to CASSPPGQGYGYTF.